The present T cell receptor (beta chain) was sequenced within a study of cytomegalovirus exposure and HLA in healthy donors. Healthy individuals who donated bone marrow served as the donors. Points on this clone: As yet, its antigen is unknown.

The primer mix had 60 Vbeta and 13 Jbeta primers. Data came from immunoSEQ multiplex PCR; TCRdb stores just in-frame clones and leaves some out. This table holds 85,000 to 130,000 clones, about 74% found once. Study observations and caveats: Further analysis was carried out later, and it showed several of the most significant clusters appearing linked to common viral pathogens. Sequencing depth roughly uniform across donors was assumed in presence/absence analyses. According to reports, the classifier identified cytomegalovirus status with high specificity and sensitivity.

Sequenced input: PBMCs. This sequence was found in a woman in her late teens or twenties in good health and CMV-seropositive.

The CDR3 DNA sequence: TGTGCCAGCAGTTTACAGGCTAGCGGGATCTACGAGCAGTACTTC. Translation gives CASSLQASGIYEQYF. V gene TRBV27 combines with J gene TRBJ2-7, with 9 bases aligning to TRBD2. The J segment lost 3 bases and the V segment lost 2 bases, leaving 5 bases of the junction unmatched. Germline values: CDR1 MNHEY, CDR2 SMNVEV (reference sequence). CDR3 length: 15 residues.